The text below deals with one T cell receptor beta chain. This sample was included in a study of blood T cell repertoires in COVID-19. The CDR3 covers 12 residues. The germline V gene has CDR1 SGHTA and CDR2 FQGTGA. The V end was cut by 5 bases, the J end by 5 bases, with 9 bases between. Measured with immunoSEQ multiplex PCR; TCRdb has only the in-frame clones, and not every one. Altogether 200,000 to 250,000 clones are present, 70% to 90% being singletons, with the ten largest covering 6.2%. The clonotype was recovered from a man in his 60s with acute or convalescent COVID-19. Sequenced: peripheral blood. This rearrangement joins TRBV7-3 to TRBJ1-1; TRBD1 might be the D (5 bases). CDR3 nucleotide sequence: TGTGCCAGCAGCCATGGGGGGACTGAAGCTTTCTTT. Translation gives CASSHGGTEAFF.